Shown below are 25 T cell receptor beta chains from a single sample sequenced in a study of blood T cell repertoires in COVID-19. Only in-frame clones appear in the TCRdb table, and some are missing; sequencing was by immunoSEQ multiplex PCR. The sample comprises around 160,000 clones, approximately 90% of which are singletons, and less than 1% rests with the top ten. The specimen sequenced was peripheral blood. Receptor source: a man between 18 and 35 years old with acute or convalescent COVID-19.

V usage is TRBV27 and J usage is TRBJ2-1; TRBD1 is a possible D gene (6 bases). The CDR3 spans 14 residues. Germline-derived CDR1 and CDR2 are MNHEY and SMNVEV (reference sequence). V shed 6 bases and J shed 3 bases, with 12 bases lying between them. CDR3 sequence (DNA): TGTGCCAGCAGACTACAGGGAATCTACAATGAGCAGTTCTTC. Translating gives CASRLQGIYNEQFF.

The chain uses TRBV2 and TRBJ1-2; D gene ambiguous. Germline CDR1 and CDR2: SNHLY and FYNNEI. Trimming removed 0 bases from V and 7 bases from J, with 9 bases in between. The CDR3 is 13 residues long. CDR3 bases: TGTGCCAGCAGTGAAGCGCTTGGCGGTGGCTACACCTTC. It specifies CASSEALGGGYTF.

This clone was observed a few times. The chain carries TRBV3-1 (or the pseudogene TRBV3-2) and TRBJ2-3; D is perhaps TRBD1 (5 bases). Germline V gene lookup returns CDR1 LGHDT and CDR2 YNNKEL (reference sequence). The V gene lost 1 base and the J gene lost 1 base, with 9 bases spanning the gap. The CDR3 covers 15 residues. The CDR3 nucleotides read TGTGCCAGCAGCCAAGGGGTGACAGGCACAGATACGCAGTATTTT. Its protein product is CASSQGVTGTDTQYF.

The chain joins TRBV7-3 to TRBJ2-1; 7 positions agree with TRBD1. Per the germline V gene, CDR1 is SGHTA and CDR2 is FQGTGA. The CDR3 contains 15 residues. Trimming took 4 bases from V and 2 from J; bases not matched to a gene: 5. CDR3 region: CASSYLQGTYNEQFF. The CDR3, as DNA: TGTGCCAGCAGCTACCTACAGGGGACCTACAATGAGCAGTTCTTC. Complete variable domain (other parts from reference TRBV7-3 and TRBJ2-1): GAGVSQTPSNKVTEKGKYVELRCDPISGHTALYWYRQSLGQGPEFLIYFQGTGAADDSGLPNDRFFAVRPEGSVSTLKIQRTERGDSAVYLCASSYLQGTYNEQFFGPGTRLTVL.

The rearrangement links TRBV9 to TRBJ1-1, with no clear D. This CDR3 is 13 amino acids long. Trimming removed 5 bases at V and 3 bases at J, with 11 bases between. Germline V CDR1 and CDR2: SGDLS, YYNGEE. CDR3 amino acids: CASSQSRDTEAFF. In DNA form, the CDR3 reads TGTGCCAGCAGTCAAAGCCGGGACACTGAAGCTTTCTTT.

CDR3 loop: CASSPQGHGYTF. The CDR3 DNA follows: TGTGCCAGCAGCCCACAGGGGCACGGCTACACCTTC. V is TRBV7-9 and J is TRBJ1-2; 7 bases match TRBD1. The ends lost 5 bases at V and 8 bases at J; junction bases unmatched: 5. Per germline, CDR1 SEHNR and CDR2 FQNEAQ (reference sequence). The CDR3 is 12 amino acids.

The chain carries TRBV19 and TRBJ2-2; tentatively, D is TRBD2 (5 bases). This CDR3 is 17 amino acids long. The germline V gene encodes CDR1 LNHDA and CDR2 SQIVND (reference sequence). V lost 4 bases and J lost 5, with 20 bases in between. The CDR3 DNA sequence: TGTGCCAGTAGTAATCCCTATGACGGACTCAGAACCGGGGAGCTGTTTTTT. Its translation is CASSNPYDGLRTGELFF.

The chain links TRBV2 to TRBJ2-1; TRBD1 matches at 9 bases. The CDR3 covers 14 residues. Trimming took 8 bases from V and 4 from J; bases not matched to a gene: 6. From germline, CDR1 is SNHLY and CDR2 FYNNEI. This chain's CDR3 is CASRGQGVYNEQFF. In DNA form, the CDR3 reads TGTGCCAGCCGGGGACAGGGAGTTTACAATGAGCAGTTCTTC.

The V and J genes are TRBV7-2 and TRBJ2-3; TRBD2 agrees at 10 bases. Germline V gene sequence: CDR1 SGHTA, CDR2 FQGNSA. V was clipped by 6 bases and J by 0 bases; unmatched bases: 6. This CDR3 comprises 16 residues. The CDR3 DNA sequence: TGTGCCAGCAGATCTACTAGCGGGGCGAGCACAGATACGCAGTATTTT. Residues: CASRSTSGASTDTQYF.

V usage is TRBV12-3 or TRBV12-4 and J usage is TRBJ1-5, with no clear D. This CDR3 has 13 residues. The V end was cut by 1 base, the J end by 4 bases, with 5 bases between. Written as DNA, the CDR3 is TGTGCCAGCAGTTTAGATCTTAATCAGCCCCAGCATTTT. It is translated as CASSLDLNQPQHF.

The CDR3 loop is CASSILGAGGGDGYTF. The CDR3 DNA reads TGTGCCAGTAGTATATTAGGGGCCGGCGGTGGGGATGGCTACACCTTC. This rearrangement joins TRBV19 to TRBJ1-2, with TRBD1 as a possible D gene (5 bases). Trimming shortened V by 2 bases and J by 6 bases, and 19 bases separated the two germline ends. There are 16 residues in the CDR3. Looked up from germline, CDR1 is LNHDA and CDR2 is SQIVND (reference sequence).

This chain uses TRBV28 with TRBJ1-1; 12 bases are a match to TRBD1. The length of the CDR3 is 15 residues. Germline CDR1 and CDR2: MDHEN and SYDVKM. With V trimmed by 5 bases and J by 10 bases, 11 bases remained unmatched. The CDR3 DNA is TGTGCCAGCAGTCTGACCCGGGACAGGGGGCGCCCAGCTTTCTTT. It is translated as CASSLTRDRGRPAFF.

V usage is TRBV28 and J usage is TRBJ1-5; D ambiguous. V was clipped by 5 bases and J by 2 bases, with 10 bases between them. CDR1 is MDHEN and CDR2 is SYDVKM in the germline V gene. This CDR3 spans 14 amino acids. The CDR3 reads CASSVRVGNQPQHF. In DNA, the CDR3 is TGTGCCAGCAGTGTCCGGGTGGGCAATCAGCCCCAGCATTTT.

The chain links TRBV5-4 to TRBJ1-3, with 7 bases lining up with TRBD1. J gave up 0 bases and V 1 base, and 7 bases lay outside the gene matches. Per germline, CDR1 SGHNT and CDR2 YYREEE (reference sequence). The CDR3 length is 17 residues. The CDR3, as DNA: TGTGCCAGCAGCTTGACGGGACAGTATAACTCTGGAAACACCATATATTTT. It is translated as CASSLTGQYNSGNTIYF.

The rearrangement uses TRBV10-1 and TRBJ2-1, with D perhaps matching TRBD1 (5 bases). Per the germline V gene, CDR1 is WNHNN and CDR2 is SYGVQD (reference sequence). There are 14 residues in the CDR3. V was cut by 6 bases and J by 8 bases, with 17 bases left in between. CDR3 bases: TGCGCCAGCAGCCACTCTGCCTTAGGGGATGAGCAGTTCTTC. Translation: CASSHSALGDEQFF.

The count of this clone is one. The chain combines TRBV5-1 with TRBJ2-5, with 12 bases matching TRBD2. Germline CDR1 reads SGHRS; CDR2 reads YFSETQ. Losses at the gene ends were 4 bases for V and 4 bases for J; bases not matched to a gene: 14. The CDR3 loop spans 18 amino acids. Written as DNA, the CDR3 is TGCGCCAGCAGCCCCTATGTGACCGAACTAGCGGGGGGAGAGACCCAGTACTTC. This encodes CASSPYVTELAGGETQYF.

This clone was recorded only once. The V gene is TRBV5-8, the J gene TRBJ1-1; a weak D match, TRBD1 (5 bases). The V end lost 2 bases, the J end lost 4 bases, and 18 bases lay between the germline ends. Per the germline V gene, CDR1 is SGHTS and CDR2 is YDEGEE. The CDR3 contains 16 residues. CDR3 sequence (DNA): TGTGCCAGCAGCTTAGGGACTCCCCAGGGCGGCACTGAAGCTTTCTTT. This encodes CASSLGTPQGGTEAFF.

This clone has a handful of counts. V and J are TRBV4-2 and TRBJ1-1, with TRBD1 identical over 9 bases. The J segment lost 6 bases and the V segment lost 3 bases, leaving 5 bases of the junction unmatched. CDR1 LGHNA and CDR2 YNFKEQ come from the germline V gene. The CDR3 covers 14 residues. CDR3 residues: CASSHRDREAEAFF. Here the CDR3 DNA reads TGTGCCAGCAGCCACCGGGACAGGGAGGCTGAAGCTTTCTTT.

J is TRBJ1-5 and V is TRBV6-5; 9 nucleotides line up with TRBD1. CDR1 and CDR2 from the germline V gene are MNHEY and SVGAGI. Trimming cost V 6 bases and J 7 bases; bases outside gene matches: 4. This CDR3 has 13 amino acids. The chain's CDR3 is CASRQQGAQPQHF. The DNA for the CDR3 is TGTGCCAGCAGACAACAGGGGGCCCAGCCCCAGCATTTT.

The chain recombines TRBV5-5 with TRBJ2-1; D is uncertain. CDR1 is SGHKS, CDR2 YYEKEE, per germline (reference sequence). V dropped 0 bases and J dropped 8 bases, with 6 bases sitting between them. This CDR3 has 12 residues. This chain's CDR3 is CASSLEIDEQFF. The CDR3 DNA sequence: TGTGCCAGCAGCTTGGAGATAGATGAGCAGTTCTTC.

This chain links TRBV25-1 with TRBJ1-1, with TRBD1 identical over 7 bases. From germline, CDR1 is MGHDK and CDR2 SYGVNS. The CDR3 contains 12 residues. J gave up 10 bases and V 8 bases, and 10 bases lay outside the gene matches. CDR3 protein: CASRGQGVVAFF. DNA of the CDR3: TGTGCCAGCCGAGGGCAGGGGGTGGTAGCTTTCTTT.

The chain combines TRBV3-1 (or the pseudogene TRBV3-2) with TRBJ1-4; TRBD1 is a possible D gene (5 bases). Germline CDR1 LGHDT, CDR2 YNNKEL (reference sequence). The CDR3 consists of 17 residues. With 2 bases removed from V and 4 bases from J, the gap between germline ends came to 17 bases. This CDR3 is CASSQPGGELGNEKLFF. The DNA of the CDR3 is TGTGCCAGCAGCCAACCTGGGGGGGAATTGGGTAATGAAAAACTGTTTTTT.

The chain uses TRBV6-5 and TRBJ2-7, with 7 nucleotides matching TRBD1. V was pared by 7 bases and J by 7 bases, with 10 bases of the junction left unmatched. The CDR3 contains 13 residues. Germline V gene lookup returns CDR1 MNHEY and CDR2 SVGAGI. CDR3 nucleotide sequence: TGTGCCAGCAACACTGACAGGGTAGGTGAGCAGTACGTC. Residues: CASNTDRVGEQYV.

The chain employs TRBV27 and TRBJ1-4; a weak D match, TRBD1 (5 bases). Germline loops: CDR1 MNHEY, CDR2 SMNVEV (reference sequence). V was clipped by 11 bases and J by 3 bases, with 16 bases between them. This CDR3 is built from 14 residues. The CDR3: CASSGGRSNEKLFF. CDR3 bases: TGTGCCTCATCGGGGGGGAGGTCTAATGAAAAACTGTTTTTT. The variable domain in full, completed from reference TRBV27 and TRBJ1-4, reads EAQVTQNPRYLITVTGKKLTVTCSQNMNHEYMSWYRQDPGLGLRQIYYSMNVEVTDKGDVPEGYKVSRKEKRNFPLILESPSPNQTSLYFCASSGGRSNEKLFFGSGTQLSVL.

J is TRBJ1-3 and V is TRBV30; possibly TRBD1 for D (5 bases). Germline V gene lookup returns CDR1 GTSNPN and CDR2 SVGIG (reference sequence). The CDR3 is 14 residues long. Between the trimmed V and J ends, which lost 7 bases and 0 bases, there was a span of 13 bases. The DNA for the CDR3 is TGTGCCTCTTCAGGGTTTACCTCTGGAAACACCATATATTTT. It yields the protein CASSGFTSGNTIYF.